The 7 T cell receptor beta chains listed next were all sequenced from one sample in a study of response to subunit inactivated influenza vaccine. One entry per CDR3 protein, called by TCRdb with MiXCR from the RT-PCR reads. The sample contains roughly 630,000 distinct CDR3 sequences, less than 15% of which appear only once. Sequenced here: PBMCs from blood, sampled roughly 15 days before vaccination. The receptors were sampled from a man between 45 and 60 years old who received an inactivated influenza vaccine.

This clonotype turned up a few times. The V and J genes are TRBV27 and TRBJ1-1; tentatively, D is TRBD1 (5 bases). The germline V gene has CDR1 MNHEY and CDR2 SMNVEV (reference sequence). V lost 8 bases and J lost 0, with 10 bases in between. This CDR3 is built from 13 residues. In nucleotides, the CDR3 is TGTGCCAGCTTGGGACGGATGAACACTGAAGCTTTCTTT. Residues: CASLGRMNTEAFF.

In this sample, this clonotype turned up a few times. CDR3 amino acids: CASSNGPWGYTF. In DNA form, the CDR3 reads TGTGCCAGCAGCAACGGTCCATGGGGCTACACCTTC. The chain recombines TRBV11-1 with TRBJ1-2; no clear D gene. Trimming pared 5 bases from V and 8 bases from J, leaving 12 bases between. CDR1 and CDR2 (germline): SGHAT, FQDESV (reference sequence). The CDR3 loop spans 12 amino acids.

Remarks on this clonotype: This sequence may be a read error, since a much larger clone differs from it by one base. The CDR3 sequence: CASSQDPRGAHTGELFF. The CDR3 DNA reads as TGCGCCAGCAGCCAAGATCCCCGGGGGGCCCACACCGGGGAGCTGTTTTTT. The chain employs TRBV4-1 and TRBJ2-2, with D perhaps matching TRBD2 (7 bases). The CDR3 extends over 17 amino acids. V lost 0 bases and J lost 3, with 14 bases in between. Looked up from germline, CDR1 is MGHRA and CDR2 is YSYEKL.

This clonotype was detected a few times. V and J are TRBV29-1 and TRBJ1-3; unclear D gene. Looked up from germline, CDR1 is SQVTM and CDR2 is ANQGSEA. V was shortened by 6 bases and J by 0 bases, with 9 bases between the two germline ends. The CDR3 runs to 13 residues. The CDR3 DNA is TGCAGCGTGGGCGACGGCTCTGGAAACACCATATATTTT. Its protein product is CSVGDGSGNTIYF.

The CDR3 reads CASSLPTCGGPSTDTQYF. Written as DNA, the CDR3 is TGCGCCAGCAGCTTACCGACTTGCGGGGGCCCTAGCACAGATACGCAGTATTTT. V gene TRBV5-1 combines with J gene TRBJ2-3; perhaps TRBD2 as D (7 bases). Deletions cut 2 bases from V and 0 bases from J, with 19 bases between. This CDR3 region has 18 residues. Germline CDR1 SGHRS, CDR2 YFSETQ.

The rearrangement joins TRBV6-2 or TRBV6-3 to TRBJ2-7; TRBD1 agrees at 7 bases. There are 13 residues in the CDR3. CDR1 and CDR2 from the germline V gene are MNHEY and SVGEGT. V trimming: 5 bases; J trimming: 3 bases; junction bases outside the gene matches: 4. In DNA form, the CDR3 reads TGTGCCAGCAGTGACAGGGCAGTCTACGAGCAGTACTTC. Residues: CASSDRAVYEQYF.

V is TRBV10-3 and J is TRBJ2-5, with D possibly being TRBD1 (5 bases). Trimming took off 2 bases at V and 2 bases at J, with 9 bases between the two ends. CDR1 ENHRY and CDR2 SYGVKD come from the germline V gene. This CDR3 comprises 14 residues. The CDR3 region is CAISEPGFQETQYF. The CDR3 nucleotides are TGTGCCATCAGTGAGCCAGGGTTTCAAGAGACCCAGTACTTC.